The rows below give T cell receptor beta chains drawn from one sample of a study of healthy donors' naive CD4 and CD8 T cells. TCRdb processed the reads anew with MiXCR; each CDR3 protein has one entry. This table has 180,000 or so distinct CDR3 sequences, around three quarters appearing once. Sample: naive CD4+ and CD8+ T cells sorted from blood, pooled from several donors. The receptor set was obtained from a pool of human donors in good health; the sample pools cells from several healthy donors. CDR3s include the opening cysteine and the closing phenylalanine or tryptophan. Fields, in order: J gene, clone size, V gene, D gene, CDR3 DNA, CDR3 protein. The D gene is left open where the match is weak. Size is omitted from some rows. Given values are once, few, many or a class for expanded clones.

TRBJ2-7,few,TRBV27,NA,TGTGCCAGCAGTTCTCCGGGGTACGAGCAGTACTTC,CASSSPGYEQYF
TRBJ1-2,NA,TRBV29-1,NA,TGCAGCGTTGAGAGAGGGCGAGACTATGGCTACACCTTC,CSVERGRDYGYTF
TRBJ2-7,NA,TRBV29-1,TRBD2,TGCAGCGTTATGGTGACTAGCGGAGCCACCTGCGAGCAGTACTTC,CSVMVTSGATCEQYF
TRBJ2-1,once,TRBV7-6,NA,TGTGCCAGCAGCTTAGTAGCTGCGAGGGGCGGATACAATGAGCAGTTCTTC,CASSLVAARGGYNEQFF
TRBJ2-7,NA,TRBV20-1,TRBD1,TGCAGTGCTAGATCCGGGACAGGTCGTCCCGAGCAGTACTTC,CSARSGTGRPEQYF
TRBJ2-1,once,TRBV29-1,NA,TGCAGCGTTGCGGAGGGGGCTGAGCAGTTCTTC,CSVAEGAEQFF
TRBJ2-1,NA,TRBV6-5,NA,TGTGCCAGCCGGGCCTTGGGGTACAATGAGCAGTTCTTC,CASRALGYNEQFF
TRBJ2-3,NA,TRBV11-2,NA,TGTGCCAGCAGCCGTCTTTTGACCACAGATACGCAGTATTTT,CASSRLLTTDTQYF
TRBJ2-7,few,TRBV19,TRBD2,TGTGCCAGTAGTTTGGGTAGCGGGAGCTACGAGCAGTACTTC,CASSLGSGSYEQYF
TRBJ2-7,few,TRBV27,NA,TGTGCCAGCAGTATCCGGGACGGAGCTGACGAGCAGTACTTC,CASSIRDGADEQYF
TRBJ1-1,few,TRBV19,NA,TGTGCCAGTAGTGGGACCGGGACTTTCACTGAAGCTTTCTTT,CASSGTGTFTEAFF
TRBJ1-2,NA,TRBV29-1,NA,TGCAGCGTTGAACTTTCCGGGACGGCAGGCTACACCTTC,CSVELSGTAGYTF
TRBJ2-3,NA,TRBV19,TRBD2,TGTGCCAGTAAAGAAGCGGGAAATCCAGATACGCAGTATTTT,CASKEAGNPDTQYF
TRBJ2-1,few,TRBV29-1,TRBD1,TGCAGCGTTGTTTACGACAGGGCCAATGAGCAGTTCTTC,CSVVYDRANEQFF
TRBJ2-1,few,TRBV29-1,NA,TGCAGCGTTGAAGGGGGACTGGTGTACAATGAGCAGTTCTTC,CSVEGGLVYNEQFF
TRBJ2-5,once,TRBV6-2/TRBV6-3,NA,TGTGCCAGCAGTTACGTGGGAGCGGGCAATTCGCAAGAGACCCAGTACTTC,CASSYVGAGNSQETQYF
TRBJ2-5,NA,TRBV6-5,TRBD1,TGTGCCAGCAGTTACTCGACGACAGGGCAAGAGACCCAGTACTTC,CASSYSTTGQETQYF